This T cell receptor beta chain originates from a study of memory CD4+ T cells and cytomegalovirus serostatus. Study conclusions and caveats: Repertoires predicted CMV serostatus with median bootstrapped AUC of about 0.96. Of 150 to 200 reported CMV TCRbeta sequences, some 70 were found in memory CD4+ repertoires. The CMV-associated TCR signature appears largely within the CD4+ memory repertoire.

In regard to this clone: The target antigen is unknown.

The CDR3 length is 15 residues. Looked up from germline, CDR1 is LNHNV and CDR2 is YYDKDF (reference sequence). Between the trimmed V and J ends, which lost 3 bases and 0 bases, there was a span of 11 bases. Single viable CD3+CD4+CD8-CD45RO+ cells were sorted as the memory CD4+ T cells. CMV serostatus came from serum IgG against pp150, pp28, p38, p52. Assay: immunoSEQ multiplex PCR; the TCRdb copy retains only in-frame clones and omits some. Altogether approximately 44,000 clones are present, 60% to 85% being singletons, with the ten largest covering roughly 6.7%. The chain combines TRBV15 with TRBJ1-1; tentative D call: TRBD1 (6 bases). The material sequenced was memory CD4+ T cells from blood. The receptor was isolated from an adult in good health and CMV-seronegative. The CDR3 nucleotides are TGTGCCACCAGCAGGAGGGGGGGCCTGAACACTGAAGCTTTCTTT. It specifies CATSRRGGLNTEAFF.